Sequencing of this TCR beta chain was carried out in a study of blood T cell repertoires in COVID-19. This clone was found once. Measured with immunoSEQ multiplex PCR; TCRdb has only the in-frame clones, and not every one. The data hold approximately 300,000 clones, with 75% to 90% observed a single time. CDR3 size: 15 residues. Germline assignment: CDR1 MDHEN and CDR2 SYDVKM. V was clipped by 3 bases and J by 5 bases, with 16 bases between them. What was sequenced was PBMCs or T cells enriched from blood (not recorded which). The source is a woman in her twenties or thirties who had been exposed to COVID-19. This chain connects TRBV28 to TRBJ1-1; D is ambiguous. The CDR3 region has the DNA TGTGCCAGCAGTTTGACTGGGGTTACTAGGACTGAAGCTTTCTTT. As protein: CASSLTGVTRTEAFF.